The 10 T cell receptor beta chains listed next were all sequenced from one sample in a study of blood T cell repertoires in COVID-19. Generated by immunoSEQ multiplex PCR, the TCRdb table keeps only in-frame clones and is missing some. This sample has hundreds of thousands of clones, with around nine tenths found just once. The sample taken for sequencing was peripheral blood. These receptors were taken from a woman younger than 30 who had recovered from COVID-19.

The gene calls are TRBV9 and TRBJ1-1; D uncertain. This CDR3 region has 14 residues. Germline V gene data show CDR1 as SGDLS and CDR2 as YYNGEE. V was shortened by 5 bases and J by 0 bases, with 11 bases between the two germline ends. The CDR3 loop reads CASSRAGMNTEAFF. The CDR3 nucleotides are TGTGCCAGCAGTCGGGCGGGAATGAACACTGAAGCTTTCTTT.

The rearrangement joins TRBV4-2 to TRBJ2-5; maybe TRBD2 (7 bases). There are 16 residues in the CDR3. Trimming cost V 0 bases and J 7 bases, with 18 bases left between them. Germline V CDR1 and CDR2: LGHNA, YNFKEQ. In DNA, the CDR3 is TGTGCCAGCAGCCAAGACGGTGCGGGGGCTCGGGGGACCCAGTACTTC. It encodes CASSQDGAGARGTQYF.

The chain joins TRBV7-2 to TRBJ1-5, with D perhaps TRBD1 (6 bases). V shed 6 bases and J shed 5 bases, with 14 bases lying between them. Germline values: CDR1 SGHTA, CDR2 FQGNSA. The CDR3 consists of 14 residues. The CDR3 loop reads CASSPSGGHQPQHF. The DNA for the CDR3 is TGTGCCAGCAGTCCATCGGGGGGGCATCAGCCCCAGCATTTT.

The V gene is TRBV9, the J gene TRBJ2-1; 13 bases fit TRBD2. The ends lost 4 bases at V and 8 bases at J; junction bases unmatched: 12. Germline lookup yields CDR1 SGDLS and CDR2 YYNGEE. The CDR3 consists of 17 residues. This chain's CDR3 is CASSPGWTSGSLDEQFF. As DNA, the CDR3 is TGTGCCAGCAGCCCCGGATGGACTAGCGGGAGTCTCGATGAGCAGTTCTTC.

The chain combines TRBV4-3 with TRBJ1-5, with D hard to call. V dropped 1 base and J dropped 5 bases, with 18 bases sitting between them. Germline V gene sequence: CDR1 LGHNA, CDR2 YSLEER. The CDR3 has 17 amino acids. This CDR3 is CASSQGLDSKSHQPQHF. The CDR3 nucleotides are TGCGCCAGCAGCCAAGGATTAGACTCGAAATCGCATCAGCCCCAGCATTTT.

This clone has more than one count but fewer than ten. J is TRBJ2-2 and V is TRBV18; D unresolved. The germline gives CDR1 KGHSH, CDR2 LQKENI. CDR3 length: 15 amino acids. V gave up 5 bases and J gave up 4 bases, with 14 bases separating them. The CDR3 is CASSEARVTTGELFF. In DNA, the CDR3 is TGTGCCAGCTCAGAAGCCCGGGTTACCACCGGGGAGCTGTTTTTT. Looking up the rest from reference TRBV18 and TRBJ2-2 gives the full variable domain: NAGVMQNPRHLVRRRGQEARLRCSPMKGHSHVYWYRQLPEEGLKFMVYLQKENIIDESGMPKERFSAEFPKEGPSILRIQQVVRGDSAAYFCASSEARVTTGELFFGEGSRLTVL.

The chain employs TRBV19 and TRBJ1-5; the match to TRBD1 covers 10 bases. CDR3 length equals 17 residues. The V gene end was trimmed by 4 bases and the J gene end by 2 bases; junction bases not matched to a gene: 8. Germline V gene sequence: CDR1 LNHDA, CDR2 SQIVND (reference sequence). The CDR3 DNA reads TGTGCCAGTAGTAGGGACAGGGGAAGGCAGGGCAATCAGCCCCAGCATTTT. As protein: CASSRDRGRQGNQPQHF.

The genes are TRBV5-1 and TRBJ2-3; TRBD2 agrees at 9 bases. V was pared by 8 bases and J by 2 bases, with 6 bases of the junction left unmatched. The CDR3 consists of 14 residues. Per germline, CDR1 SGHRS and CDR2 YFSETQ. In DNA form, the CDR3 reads TGCGCCAGTAGCGGGAGCTCCCCCACAGATACGCAGTATTTT. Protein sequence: CASSGSSPTDTQYF.

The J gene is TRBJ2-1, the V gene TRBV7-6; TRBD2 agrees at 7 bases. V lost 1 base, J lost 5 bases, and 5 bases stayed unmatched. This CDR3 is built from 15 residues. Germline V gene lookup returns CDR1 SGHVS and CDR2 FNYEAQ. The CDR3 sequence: CASSLGAGVHNEQFF. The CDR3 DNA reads TGTGCCAGCAGCTTAGGGGCGGGAGTGCACAATGAGCAGTTCTTC.

The CDR3 nucleotides are TGTGCCAGCAGCTTGACAGAAACCAACACCGGGGAGCTGTTTTTT. Translation gives CASSLTETNTGELFF. The chain recombines TRBV11-3 with TRBJ2-2, with D possibly matching TRBD1 (5 bases). V lost 3 bases to trimming and J lost 2 bases, with 10 bases between them. This CDR3 contains 15 residues. Germline lookup yields CDR1 SGHNT and CDR2 YENEEA.